Below, 20 T cell receptor beta chains from the same sample are listed, as sequenced in a study of blood T cell repertoires in COVID-19. Sequencing was performed with immunoSEQ multiplex PCR; in TCRdb, only in-frame clones are kept and a portion is missing. The table has under 300,000 clones, 70% to 85% seen once. Source material: peripheral blood. The receptors stem from a woman of 80 years or more with acute or convalescent COVID-19.

CDR3 residues: CASSLIGGYEQYF. Here the CDR3 DNA reads TGTGCCAGCTCACTCATCGGGGGGTACGAGCAGTACTTC. The chain is built from TRBV18 and TRBJ2-7; 7 bases map to TRBD2. Germline-derived CDR1 and CDR2 are KGHSH and LQKENI. This CDR3 spans 13 amino acids. V gave up 4 bases and J gave up 4 bases; unmatched junction bases: 4.

The chain uses TRBV2 and TRBJ2-2, with TRBD2 matching 7 bases. Germline-derived CDR1 and CDR2 are SNHLY and FYNNEI. The CDR3 runs 15 residues. With 6 bases clipped from V and 0 bases from J, the junction kept 4 bases outside the gene matches. The CDR3 coding sequence is TGTGCCAGCAGGGCGGGGGAAGCGAACACCGGGGAGCTGTTTTTT. Amino acids: CASRAGEANTGELFF.

This clone was detected only a few times. The junction and the germline gene differ at one end; a read error may be behind it. V and J are TRBV6-5 and TRBJ1-1; unclear D gene. CDR1 MNHEY and CDR2 SVGAGI come from the germline V gene. The CDR3 totals 14 residues. In DNA form, the CDR3 reads TGTGCCAGCAGTCAGCCGGGGTCCTCCACTGGAGCTTTCTTT. The encoded protein is CASSQPGSSTGAFF.

This clone occurred once. The chain has TRBV18 and TRBJ2-7; tentative D call: TRBD1 (5 bases). Germline V gene sequence: CDR1 KGHSH, CDR2 LQKENI. Trimming stripped 2 bases from V and 6 bases from J, with 8 bases between. This CDR3 has 12 residues. The CDR3 protein is CASSPWTFEQYF. The CDR3 nucleotides are TGTGCCAGCTCACCATGGACATTCGAGCAGTACTTC. Full variable domain (rest looked up from reference TRBV18 and TRBJ2-7): NAGVMQNPRHLVRRRGQEARLRCSPMKGHSHVYWYRQLPEEGLKFMVYLQKENIIDESGMPKERFSAEFPKEGPSILRIQQVVRGDSAAYFCASSPWTFEQYFGPGTRLTVT.

This chain uses TRBV2 with TRBJ2-7; D is perhaps TRBD2 (5 bases). The germline gives CDR1 SNHLY, CDR2 FYNNEI. This CDR3 has 14 residues. The ends were cut back, 3 bases at V and 0 bases at J, with 9 bases in the middle. The DNA of the CDR3 is TGTGCCAGCAGTGAGACGGGATACTCCTACGAGCAGTACTTC. This encodes CASSETGYSYEQYF. Variable domain in full (rest from reference TRBV2 and TRBJ2-7): EPEVTQTPSHQVTQMGQEVILRCVPISNHLYFYWYRQILGQKVEFLVSFYNNEISEKSEIFDDQFSVERPDGSNFTLKIRSTKLEDSAMYFCASSETGYSYEQYFGPGTRLTVT.

This clone was counted between two and nine times. The chain links TRBV3-1 (or the pseudogene TRBV3-2) to TRBJ1-5, with D unresolved. V dropped 3 bases and J dropped 10 bases, with 10 bases sitting between them. The CDR3 is 12 amino acids. Germline lookup yields CDR1 LGHDT and CDR2 YNNKEL (reference sequence). For the CDR3, the DNA is TGTGCCAGCAGCCATCAGAGCGGTCCCCAGCATTTT. Residues: CASSHQSGPQHF.

This clone has just one count. V gene TRBV19 combines with J gene TRBJ2-3; tentative D call: TRBD2 (6 bases). V lost 3 bases, J lost 3 bases, and 7 bases lay in between. Germline V gene sequence: CDR1 LNHDA, CDR2 SQIVND (reference sequence). The CDR3 consists of 13 residues. The CDR3 sequence: CASSIAGTDTQYF. Here the CDR3 DNA reads TGTGCCAGTAGTATTGCGGGGACAGATACGCAGTATTTT.

The chain uses TRBV29-1 and TRBJ2-3, with TRBD2 identical over 11 bases. V gave up 6 bases and J gave up 2 bases; unmatched junction bases: 4. CDR3 length: 14 amino acids. CDR1 SQVTM and CDR2 ANQGSEA come from the germline V gene. In DNA, the CDR3 is TGCAGCGTCATACTAGCGGGGGCCACAGATACGCAGTATTTT. It encodes CSVILAGATDTQYF.

CDR3 in amino acids: CASSSQGTEAFF. CDR3 bases: TGTGCCAGCAGCTCCCAGGGCACTGAAGCTTTCTTT. The V gene is TRBV3-1 (or the pseudogene TRBV3-2), the J gene TRBJ1-1; D possibly corresponds to TRBD1 (5 bases). Germline CDR1 reads LGHDT; CDR2 reads YNNKEL (reference sequence). There are 12 residues in the CDR3. V was pared by 5 bases and J by 4 bases, with 8 bases between.

The CDR3: CASSTPTGGTYNEQFF. CDR3 nucleotide sequence: TGTGCCAGCAGTACCCCGACAGGGGGAACCTACAATGAGCAGTTCTTC. The chain combines TRBV28 with TRBJ2-1, with TRBD1 identical over 9 bases. V gave up 5 bases and J gave up 2 bases; unmatched junction bases: 7. The CDR3 contains 16 residues. Germline V lookup: CDR1 MDHEN, CDR2 SYDVKM.

This clone was seen just once. Other DNA sequences in the same sample also yield this CDR3. The chain uses TRBV5-1 and TRBJ1-4; D is possibly TRBD1 (5 bases). Germline loops: CDR1 SGHRS, CDR2 YFSETQ. This CDR3 comprises 14 residues. V dropped 0 bases and J dropped 8 bases, with 11 bases sitting between them. The CDR3 coding sequence is TGCGCCAGCAGCTTGGGGGGCTTGGGGGAAAAACTGTTTTTT. It translates to CASSLGGLGEKLFF.

The chain employs TRBV19 and TRBJ1-1; TRBD1 agrees at 7 bases. Germline V gives CDR1 LNHDA, CDR2 SQIVND (reference sequence). This CDR3 has 14 amino acids. V trimming: 7 bases; J trimming: 10 bases; junction bases outside the gene matches: 15. The CDR3 coding sequence is TGTGCCAGTACCCCAGGGGGGACAGCCCTTGGAGCTTTCTTT. Its protein is CASTPGGTALGAFF.

The chain has TRBV6-5 and TRBJ1-1; a possible D gene is TRBD1 (5 bases). The CDR3 spans 15 residues. Germline values: CDR1 MNHEY, CDR2 SVGAGI. V lost 0 bases, J lost 1 base, and 9 bases lay in between. The CDR3 reads CASSYSRQGNTEAFF. CDR3 DNA sequence: TGTGCCAGCAGTTACTCGAGGCAGGGGAACACTGAAGCTTTCTTT.

This clone appeared a few times. This chain connects TRBV3-1 (or the pseudogene TRBV3-2) to TRBJ2-7, with D tentatively TRBD2 (5 bases). Germline-derived CDR1 and CDR2 are LGHDT and YNNKEL (reference sequence). V was pared by 8 bases and J by 0 bases, with 14 bases between. The CDR3 extends over 14 amino acids. CDR3 DNA: TGTGCCAGCTCCGAGGGCCGAATCTCCTACGAGCAGTACTTC. It specifies CASSEGRISYEQYF.

The table lists this clone with a few counts. The chain recombines TRBV3-1 (or the pseudogene TRBV3-2) with TRBJ1-2; 8 bases match TRBD1. CDR3 length: 14 amino acids. V lost 2 bases and J lost 3; bases outside the gene matches: 2. Germline lookup yields CDR1 LGHDT and CDR2 YNNKEL (reference sequence). The CDR3 spells CASSQYRGDYGYTF. The CDR3 DNA sequence: TGTGCCAGCAGCCAATACAGGGGGGACTATGGCTACACCTTC.

The count of this clone is one. The rearrangement links TRBV19 to TRBJ1-5, with D possibly being TRBD1 (6 bases). CDR3 length: 15 residues. V dropped 1 base and J dropped 7 bases, with 14 bases sitting between them. The germline V gene encodes CDR1 LNHDA and CDR2 SQIVND (reference sequence). CDR3 protein: CASSIVGGAGQPQHF. The CDR3 DNA reads TGTGCCAGTAGTATAGTCGGGGGGGCAGGGCAGCCCCAGCATTTT. Based on the CDR3 plus reference TRBV19 and TRBJ1-5, the full variable domain is DGGITQSPKYLFRKEGQNVTLSCEQNLNHDAMYWYRQDPGQGLRLIYYSQIVNDFQKGDIAEGYSVSREKKESFPLTVTSAQKNPTAFYLCASSIVGGAGQPQHFGDGTRLSIL.

V gene TRBV11-1 combines with J gene TRBJ2-2; no definite D call. Germline CDR1 and CDR2: SGHAT and FQDESV (reference sequence). The V end was cut by 3 bases, the J end by 2 bases, with 7 bases between. The length of the CDR3 is 14 residues. The CDR3 DNA reads TGTGCCAGCAGCTTTGAGAGAAACACCGGGGAGCTGTTTTTT. Its protein is CASSFERNTGELFF.

This chain joins TRBV5-1 and TRBJ2-7; D may be TRBD2 (7 bases). Trimming took 2 bases from V and 2 from J, leaving 14 bases between them. Germline V lookup: CDR1 SGHRS, CDR2 YFSETQ. There are 15 residues in the CDR3. CDR3 protein: CASSFRGAEPYEQYF. The CDR3 nucleotides are TGCGCCAGCAGCTTTCGGGGGGCAGAGCCCTACGAGCAGTACTTC.

V and J are TRBV27 and TRBJ2-1; weak D call: TRBD2 (7 bases). Germline lookup yields CDR1 MNHEY and CDR2 SMNVEV (reference sequence). The CDR3 sequence is 13 residues long. V lost 3 bases, J lost 10 bases, and 13 bases lay in between. The CDR3 coding sequence is TGTGCCAGCAGTTTCACCCGGGGGGCCGAGCAGTTCTTC. It yields the protein CASSFTRGAEQFF.

CDR3 coding DNA: TGTGCCAGCAGCCGGGAGACAGGGAGCTCCTACGAGCAGTACTTC. This encodes CASSRETGSSYEQYF. The J gene is TRBJ2-7, the V gene TRBV6-6; perhaps TRBD1 as D (7 bases). CDR1 MNHNY and CDR2 SVGAGI come from the germline V gene (reference sequence). The germline V and J ends were trimmed by 6 bases and 0 bases, with 15 bases remaining between them. The CDR3 is made up of 15 amino acids.